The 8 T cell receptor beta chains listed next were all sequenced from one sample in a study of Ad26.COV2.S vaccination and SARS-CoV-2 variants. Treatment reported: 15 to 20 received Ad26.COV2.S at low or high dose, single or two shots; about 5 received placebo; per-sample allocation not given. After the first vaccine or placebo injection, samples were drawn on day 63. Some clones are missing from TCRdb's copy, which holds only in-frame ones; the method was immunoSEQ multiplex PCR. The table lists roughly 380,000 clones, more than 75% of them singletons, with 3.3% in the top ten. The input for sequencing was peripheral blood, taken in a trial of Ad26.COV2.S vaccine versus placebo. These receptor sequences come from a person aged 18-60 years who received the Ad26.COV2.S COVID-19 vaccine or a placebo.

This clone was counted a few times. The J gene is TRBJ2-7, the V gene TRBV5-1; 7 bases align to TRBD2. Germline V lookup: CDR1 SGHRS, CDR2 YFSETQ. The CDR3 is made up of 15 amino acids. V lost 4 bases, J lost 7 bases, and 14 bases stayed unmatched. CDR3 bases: TGCGCCAGCAGCCTGGACGGGGGAGGGGCGGAGGAGCAGTACTTC. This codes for CASSLDGGGAEEQYF.

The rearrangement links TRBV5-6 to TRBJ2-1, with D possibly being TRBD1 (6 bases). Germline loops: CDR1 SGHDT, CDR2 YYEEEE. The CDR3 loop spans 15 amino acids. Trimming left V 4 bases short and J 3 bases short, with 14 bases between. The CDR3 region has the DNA TGTGCCAGCAGCGACGGGACAACTAACTACAATGAGCAGTTCTTC. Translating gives CASSDGTTNYNEQFF. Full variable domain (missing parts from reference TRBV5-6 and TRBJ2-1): DAGVTQSPTHLIKTRGQQVTLRCSPKSGHDTVSWYQQALGQGPQFIFQYYEEEERQRGNFPDRFSGHQFPNYSSELNVNALLLGDSALYLCASSDGTTNYNEQFFGPGTRLTVL.

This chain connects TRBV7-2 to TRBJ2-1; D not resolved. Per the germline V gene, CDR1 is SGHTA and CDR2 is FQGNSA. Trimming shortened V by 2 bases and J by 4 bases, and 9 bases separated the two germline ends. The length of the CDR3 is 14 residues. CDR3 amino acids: CASSLIGGYNEQFF. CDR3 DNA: TGTGCCAGCAGCTTAATCGGCGGTTACAATGAGCAGTTCTTC.

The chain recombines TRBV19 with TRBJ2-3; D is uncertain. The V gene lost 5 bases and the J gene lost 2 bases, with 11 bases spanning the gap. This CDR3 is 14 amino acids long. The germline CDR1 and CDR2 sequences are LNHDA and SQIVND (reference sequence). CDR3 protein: CASSATRLTDTQYF. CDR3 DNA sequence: TGTGCCAGTAGTGCAACGAGGCTCACAGATACGCAGTATTTT.

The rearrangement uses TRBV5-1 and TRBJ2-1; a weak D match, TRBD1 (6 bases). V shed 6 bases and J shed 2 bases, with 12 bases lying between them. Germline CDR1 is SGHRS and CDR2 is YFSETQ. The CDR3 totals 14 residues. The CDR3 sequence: CASTLQGPYNEQFF. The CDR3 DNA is TGCGCCAGCACCCTACAGGGACCCTACAATGAGCAGTTCTTC.

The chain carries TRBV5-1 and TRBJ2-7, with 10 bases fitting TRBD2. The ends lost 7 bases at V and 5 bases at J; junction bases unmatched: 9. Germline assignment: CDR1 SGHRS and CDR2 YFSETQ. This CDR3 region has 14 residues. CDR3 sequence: CASGRTSGSDEQYF. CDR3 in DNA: TGCGCCAGCGGACGGACTAGCGGAAGCGACGAGCAGTACTTC.

The CDR3 region is CASSVAGAGALGGELFF. The CDR3 bases are TGTGCCAGCAGCGTAGCAGGGGCGGGAGCTCTAGGCGGGGAGCTGTTTTTT. The rearrangement uses TRBV9 and TRBJ2-2, with a tentative D call TRBD2 (7 bases). Trimming pared 0 bases from V and 7 bases from J, leaving 19 bases between. The CDR3 totals 17 residues. The germline V gene encodes CDR1 SGDLS and CDR2 YYNGEE.

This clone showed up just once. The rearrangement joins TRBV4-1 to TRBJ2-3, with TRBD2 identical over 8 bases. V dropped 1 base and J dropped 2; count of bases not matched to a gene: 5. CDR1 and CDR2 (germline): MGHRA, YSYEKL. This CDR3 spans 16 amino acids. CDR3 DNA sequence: TGCGCCAGCAGCCAAGCCGGGAGGGGGTTCACAGATACGCAGTATTTT. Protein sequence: CASSQAGRGFTDTQYF.